These 3 T cell receptor beta chains were all obtained from the same sample, sequenced in a study of cytotoxic CD8 clonotypes in ibrutinib-treated CLL. Measured with immunoSEQ multiplex PCR; TCRdb has only the in-frame clones, and not every one. This table has 200,000 to 250,000 clones, roughly 65% appearing once. The sample consisted of PBMCs, taken after 12 months of ibrutinib treatment. These receptors all stem from a human donor with chronic lymphocytic leukemia.

V and J are TRBV18 and TRBJ1-2, with D tentatively TRBD1 (6 bases). Per the germline V gene, CDR1 is KGHSH and CDR2 is LQKENI. This CDR3 spans 15 amino acids. The V end was cut by 5 bases, the J end by 8 bases, with 21 bases between. As DNA, the CDR3 is TGTGCCAGCTCAGTACAATACAGGGATTTTGTAGGCTACACCTTC. The encoded protein is CASSVQYRDFVGYTF.

CDR3 DNA: TGTGCCAGCAGGCAGACAGGGACTGGAAACACCATATATTTT. As protein: CASRQTGTGNTIYF. This chain links TRBV5-8 with TRBJ1-3, with 7 bases that match TRBD1. The CDR3 contains 14 residues. The V segment lost 5 bases and the J segment 2 bases; nucleotides outside the gene matches: 4. Per the germline V gene, CDR1 is SGHTS and CDR2 is YDEGEE.

The gene calls are TRBV9 and TRBJ2-3; D is unresolved. Germline V CDR1 and CDR2: SGDLS, YYNGEE. The V end was cut by 3 bases, the J end by 2 bases, with 10 bases between. This CDR3 is built from 14 residues. CDR3 residues: CASSDALHTDTQYF. DNA of the CDR3: TGTGCCAGCAGCGACGCCCTACACACAGATACGCAGTATTTT.